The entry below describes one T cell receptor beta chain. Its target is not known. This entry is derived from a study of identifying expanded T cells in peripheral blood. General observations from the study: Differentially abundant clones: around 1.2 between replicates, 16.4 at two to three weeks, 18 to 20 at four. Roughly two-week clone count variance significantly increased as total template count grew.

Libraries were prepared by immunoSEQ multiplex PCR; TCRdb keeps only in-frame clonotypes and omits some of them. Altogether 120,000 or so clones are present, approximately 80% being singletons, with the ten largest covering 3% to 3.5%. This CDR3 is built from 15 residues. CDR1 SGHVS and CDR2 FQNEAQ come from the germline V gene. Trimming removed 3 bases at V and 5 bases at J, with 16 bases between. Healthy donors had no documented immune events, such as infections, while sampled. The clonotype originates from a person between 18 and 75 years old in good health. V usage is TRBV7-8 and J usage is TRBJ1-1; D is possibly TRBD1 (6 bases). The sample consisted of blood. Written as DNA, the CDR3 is TGTGCCAGCAGCTTCGGAGGGGGTGCGGGGACTGAAGCTTTCTTT. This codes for CASSFGGGAGTEAFF. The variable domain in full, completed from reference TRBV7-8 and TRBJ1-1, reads GAGVSQSPRYKVAKRGQDVALRCDPISGHVSLFWYQQALGQGPEFLTYFQNEAQLDKSGLPSDRFFAERPEGSVSTLKIQRTQQEDSAVYLCASSFGGGAGTEAFFGQGTRLTVV.